The rows below give T cell receptor beta chains drawn from one sample of a study of blood T cell repertoires in COVID-19. The repertoire was sequenced with immunoSEQ multiplex PCR; TCRdb's copy has only in-frame clones and lacks some. The sample shows approximately 270,000 clones, about 89% of them seen only once. Sequencing was performed on PBMCs or T cells enriched from blood (not recorded which). The source is a human donor in a cohort exposed to, infected with or recovered from COVID-19 (not recorded which). The donor label of this sample is uncertain. The CDR3 runs from the conserved cysteine through the conserved F or W. A D gene is named only where the DNA matches it firmly. A clone size is listed for some rows: how often the clone was seen (once, few, many), or a class if it is expanded.

clone size	D gene	J gene	V gene	CDR3 protein	CDR3 DNA
.	TRBD2	TRBJ2-5	TRBV7-9	CASKSGGEETQYF	TGTGCCAGCAAGAGCGGGGGGGAAGAGACCCAGTACTTC
.	.	TRBJ2-3	TRBV7-2	CASSWDFPTSTDTQYF	TGTGCCAGCAGTTGGGACTTCCCTACTAGCACAGATACGCAGTATTTT
.	TRBD2	TRBJ2-1	TRBV6-5	CASSYGAGGHNEQFF	TGTGCCAGCAGTTACGGAGCGGGGGGGCACAATGAGCAGTTCTTC
.	.	TRBJ2-1	TRBV7-8	CASSLPGGGNEQFF	TGTGCCAGCAGCCTCCCGGGGGGCGGGAATGAGCAGTTCTTC
.	.	TRBJ2-3	TRBV19	CASSTSGYSTDTQYF	TGTGCCAGTAGTACATCCGGTTATAGCACAGATACGCAGTATTTT
.	.	TRBJ1-2	TRBV7-9	CASSLEVDSYGYTF	TGTGCCAGCAGCTTAGAGGTGGACAGCTATGGCTACACCTTC
.	.	TRBJ2-5	TRBV5-1	CASSLRGQETQYF	TGCGCCAGCAGCTTGCGCGGGCAAGAGACCCAGTACTTC
.	.	TRBJ2-7	TRBV30	CAWSVHEGNEQYF	TGTGCCTGGAGTGTACATGAGGGCAACGAGCAGTACTTC
.	.	TRBJ1-2	TRBV11-2	CASSSIRGPRGGYTF	TGTGCCAGCAGCTCCATCAGGGGCCCACGGGGTGGCTACACCTTC
.	.	TRBJ1-2	TRBV30	CAWSVRGWEKAGYTF	TGTGCCTGGAGTGTACGAGGATGGGAGAAGGCTGGCTACACCTTC
.	.	TRBJ1-4	TRBV5-1	CASSSSLGAANEKLFF	TGCGCCAGCAGCTCCAGTTTAGGGGCGGCTAATGAAAAACTGTTTTTT
.	.	TRBJ1-2	TRBV21-1	CASTFRAPESNYGYTF	TGTGCCAGCACCTTCAGGGCCCCAGAATCTAACTATGGCTACACCTTC
.	.	TRBJ2-3	TRBV21-1	CASSKETKRAGGTDTQYF	TGTGCCAGCAGCAAAGAAACTAAGCGTGCAGGGGGTACAGATACGCAGTATTTT
.	TRBD1	TRBJ1-5	TRBV4-3	CASSFGTGGGQPQHF	TGCGCCAGCAGCTTTGGGACAGGGGGCGGTCAGCCCCAGCATTTT
.	.	TRBJ1-6	TRBV4-1	CASSQTSRGSYNSPLHF	TGCGCCAGCAGCCAAACCTCCAGGGGTTCCTATAATTCACCCCTCCACTTT
.	TRBD2	TRBJ2-3	TRBV6-1	CASSERLAGGRTQYF	TGTGCCAGCAGTGAACGACTAGCGGGGGGACGAACGCAGTATTTT
.	.	TRBJ2-7	TRBV6-1	CASSEQGFSYEQYF	TGTGCCAGCAGTGAGCAGGGATTCTCCTACGAGCAGTACTTC
.	TRBD1	TRBJ1-5	TRBV2	CASSEARGKGQPQHF	TGTGCCAGCAGTGAGGCCAGGGGGAAGGGTCAGCCCCAGCATTTT
.	TRBD2	TRBJ2-5	TRBV7-2	CASSLEERGGETQYF	TGTGCCAGCAGCTTAGAGGAGCGGGGGGGAGAGACCCAGTACTTC
.	TRBD2	TRBJ2-3	TRBV20-1	CSASGGGRTDTQYF	TGCAGTGCTAGTGGCGGGGGACGCACAGATACGCAGTATTTT
.	.	TRBJ2-5	TRBV12-3/TRBV12-4	CASSFSQETQYF	TGTGCCAGCAGTTTCTCCCAAGAGACCCAGTACTTC
.	.	TRBJ1-4	TRBV6-4	CASSDSRDRNEKLFF	TGTGCCAGCAGCGATTCCAGAGACAGGAATGAAAAACTGTTTTTT
.	TRBD1	TRBJ2-5	TRBV6-5	CASSYGTGAPQYF	TGTGCCAGCAGTTACGGGACAGGGGCTCCCCAGTACTTC
.	.	TRBJ2-7	TRBV3-1/TRBV3-2	CASSPTQYEQYF	TGTGCCAGCAGCCCTACCCAATACGAGCAGTACTTC
.	TRBD1	TRBJ1-2	TRBV3-1/TRBV3-2	CASSQASGTGEGYTF	TGTGCCAGCAGCCAAGCCTCCGGGACAGGGGAAGGCTACACCTTC
.	.	TRBJ1-1	TRBV5-5	CASSLLIGRDTEAFF	TGTGCCAGCAGCTTGTTGATAGGGAGGGACACTGAAGCTTTCTTT
.	TRBD1	TRBJ1-1	TRBV2	CASSKGGRGRVIEAFF	TGTGCCAGCAGCAAGGGGGGCAGGGGGCGCGTAATTGAAGCTTTCTTT
.	TRBD1	TRBJ1-2	TRBV5-1	CASSLHLRGLNYGYTF	TGCGCCAGCAGCTTGCACCTCAGGGGGCTTAACTATGGCTACACCTTC
.	TRBD1	TRBJ1-2	TRBV5-1	CASSLAAPGGADYGYTF	TGCGCCAGCAGCTTGGCCGCGCCAGGGGGCGCCGACTATGGCTACACCTTC
once	.	TRBJ2-1	TRBV24-1	CATSDLEGGKDEQFF	TGTGCCACCAGTGATTTGGAGGGGGGGAAGGATGAGCAGTTCTTC
.	.	TRBJ1-1	TRBV6-5	CASDDWRNTEAFF	TGTGCCAGCGATGATTGGAGGAACACTGAAGCTTTCTTT
.	.	TRBJ1-2	TRBV2	CASSEARTALYGYTF	TGTGCCAGCAGTGAAGCCCGGACAGCGCTCTATGGCTACACCTTC
.	TRBD1	TRBJ1-2	TRBV19	CASSPWDRGSYGYTF	TGTGCCAGTAGTCCTTGGGACAGGGGATCTTATGGCTACACCTTC
.	TRBD1	TRBJ1-2	TRBV5-6	CASSLSLNRGGIVSYGYTF	TGTGCCAGCAGCTTGTCTCTGAACAGGGGAGGAATTGTGTCGTATGGCTACACCTTC
.	.	TRBJ1-1	TRBV4-1	CASSQGWQGMGEAFF	TGCGCCAGCAGCCAAGGATGGCAGGGGATGGGTGAAGCTTTCTTT
.	TRBD2	TRBJ2-7	TRBV5-4	CASSLGLAGPYEQYF	TGTGCCAGCAGCTTGGGACTAGCGGGGCCCTACGAGCAGTACTTC
.	TRBD1	TRBJ1-5	TRBV3-1/TRBV3-2	CASSQGGGRTGIQPQHF	TGTGCCAGCAGCCAAGGCGGAGGGAGGACAGGGATTCAGCCCCAGCATTTT
.	TRBD1	TRBJ1-5	TRBV19	CASSTALNPTGERVSNQPQHF	TGTGCCAGTAGTACAGCCCTAAACCCGACAGGGGAACGGGTAAGCAATCAGCCCCAGCATTTT
.	TRBD1	TRBJ1-1	TRBV7-3	CASSSRSRGRSTEAFF	TGTGCCAGCAGCTCAAGGAGCAGGGGGAGAAGCACTGAAGCTTTCTTT
.	TRBD1	TRBJ1-4	TRBV2	CASRLTGTAEKLFF	TGTGCCAGCAGACTGACAGGGACCGCTGAAAAACTGTTTTTT
.	.	TRBJ2-1	TRBV29-1	CSVATTGTIQFF	TGCAGCGTGGCGACAACCGGGACAATTCAGTTCTTC
.	.	TRBJ2-1	TRBV5-6	CASSFTFYNEQFF	TGTGCCAGCAGCTTTACTTTCTACAATGAGCAGTTCTTC
.	TRBD2	TRBJ2-4	TRBV7-2	CASSLISGGAKNIQYF	TGTGCCAGCAGCCTAATTAGCGGGGGGGCCAAAAACATTCAGTACTTC
.	TRBD1	TRBJ1-6	TRBV2	CASSVDRVNSPLHF	TGTGCCAGCAGTGTGGACAGGGTTAATTCACCCCTCCACTTT
.	.	TRBJ1-2	TRBV6-5	CAGEDDRNYGYTF	TGTGCCGGGGAGGACGACCGAAACTATGGCTACACCTTC
.	TRBD1	TRBJ1-2	TRBV30	CAWTGTGLGGYTF	TGTGCCTGGACCGGGACAGGGCTAGGTGGCTACACCTTC
.	.	TRBJ1-2	TRBV28	CASLGQNNYGYTF	TGTGCCAGTCTAGGTCAGAACAACTATGGCTACACCTTC